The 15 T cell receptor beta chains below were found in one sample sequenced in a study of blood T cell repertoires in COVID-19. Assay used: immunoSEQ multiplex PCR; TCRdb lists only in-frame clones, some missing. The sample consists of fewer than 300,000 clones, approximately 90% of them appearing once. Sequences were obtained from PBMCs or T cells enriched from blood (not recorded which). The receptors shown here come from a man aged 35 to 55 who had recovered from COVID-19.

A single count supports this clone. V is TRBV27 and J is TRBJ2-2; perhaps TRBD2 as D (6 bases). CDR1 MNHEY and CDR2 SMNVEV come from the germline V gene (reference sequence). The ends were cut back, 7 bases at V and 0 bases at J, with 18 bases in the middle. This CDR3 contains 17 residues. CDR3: CASTSDPGLTNTGELFF. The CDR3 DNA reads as TGTGCCAGCACTTCGGACCCCGGACTAACGAACACCGGGGAGCTGTTTTTT.

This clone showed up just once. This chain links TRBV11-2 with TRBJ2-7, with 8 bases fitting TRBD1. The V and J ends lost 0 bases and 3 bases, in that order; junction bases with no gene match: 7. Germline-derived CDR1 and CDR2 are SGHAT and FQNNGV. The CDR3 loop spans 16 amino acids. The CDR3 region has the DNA TGTGCCAGCAGCTTAGATATCAGGGGGCAGAACTACGAGCAGTACTTC. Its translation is CASSLDIRGQNYEQYF.

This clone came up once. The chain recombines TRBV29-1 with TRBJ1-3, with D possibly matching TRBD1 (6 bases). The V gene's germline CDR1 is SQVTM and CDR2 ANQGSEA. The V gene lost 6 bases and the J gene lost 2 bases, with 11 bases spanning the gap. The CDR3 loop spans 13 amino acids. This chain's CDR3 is CSVGGGPGNTIYF. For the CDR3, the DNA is TGCAGCGTGGGGGGGGGCCCTGGAAACACCATATATTTT.

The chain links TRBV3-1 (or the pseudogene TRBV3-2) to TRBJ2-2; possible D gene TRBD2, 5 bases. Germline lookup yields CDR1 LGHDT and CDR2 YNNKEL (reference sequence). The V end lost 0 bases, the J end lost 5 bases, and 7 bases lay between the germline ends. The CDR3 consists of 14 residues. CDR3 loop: CASSQDRGTGELFF. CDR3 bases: TGTGCCAGCAGCCAAGATCGGGGTACCGGGGAGCTGTTTTTT.

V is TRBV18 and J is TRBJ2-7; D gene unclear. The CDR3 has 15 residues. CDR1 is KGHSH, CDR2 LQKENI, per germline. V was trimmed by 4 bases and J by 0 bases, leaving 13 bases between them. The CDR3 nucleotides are TGTGCCAGCTCACGGCAGCAGGTACTCTCCTACGAGCAGTACTTC. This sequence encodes CASSRQQVLSYEQYF.

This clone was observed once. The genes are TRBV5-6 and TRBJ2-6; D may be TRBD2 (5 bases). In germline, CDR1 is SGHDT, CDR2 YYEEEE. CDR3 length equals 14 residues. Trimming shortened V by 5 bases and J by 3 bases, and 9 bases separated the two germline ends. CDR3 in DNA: TGTGCCAGCAGTACGGGGTTTGGGGCCAACGTCCTGACTTTC. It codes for CASSTGFGANVLTF.

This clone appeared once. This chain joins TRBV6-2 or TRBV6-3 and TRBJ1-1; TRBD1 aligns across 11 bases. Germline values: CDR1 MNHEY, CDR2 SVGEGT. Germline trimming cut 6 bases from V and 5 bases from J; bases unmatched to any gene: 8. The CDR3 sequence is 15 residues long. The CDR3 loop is CASSNGQGARTEAFF. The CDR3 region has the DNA TGTGCCAGCAGCAACGGACAGGGGGCTAGGACTGAAGCTTTCTTT.

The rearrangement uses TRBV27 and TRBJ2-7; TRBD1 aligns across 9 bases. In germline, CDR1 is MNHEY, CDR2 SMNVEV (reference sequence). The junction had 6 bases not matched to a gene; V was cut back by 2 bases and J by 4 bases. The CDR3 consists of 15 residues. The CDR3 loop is CASSLPGQGRYEQYF. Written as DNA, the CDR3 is TGTGCCAGCAGTTTACCGGGACAGGGACGATACGAGCAGTACTTC.

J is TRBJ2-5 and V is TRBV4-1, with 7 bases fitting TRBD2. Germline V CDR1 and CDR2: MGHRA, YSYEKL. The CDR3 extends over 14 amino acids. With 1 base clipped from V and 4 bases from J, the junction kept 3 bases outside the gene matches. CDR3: CASSQVVAGETQYF. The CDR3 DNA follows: TGCGCCAGCAGCCAAGTGGTAGCGGGAGAGACCCAGTACTTC.

CDR3 nucleotides: TGTGCCTGGAGTGAACAGGGAAATCAGCCCCAGCATTTT. Amino acid sequence: CAWSEQGNQPQHF. The chain uses TRBV30 and TRBJ1-5, with a possible D match to TRBD1 (6 bases). This CDR3 contains 13 residues. With 1 base removed from V and 4 bases from J, the gap between germline ends came to 8 bases. CDR1 is GTSNPN, CDR2 SVGIG, per germline (reference sequence).

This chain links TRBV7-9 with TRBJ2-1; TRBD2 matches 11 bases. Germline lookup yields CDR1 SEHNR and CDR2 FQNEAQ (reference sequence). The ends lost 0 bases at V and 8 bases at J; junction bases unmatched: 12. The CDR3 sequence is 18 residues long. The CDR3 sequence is CASSLAQVAGGPADEQFF. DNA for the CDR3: TGTGCCAGCAGCTTAGCGCAGGTAGCGGGAGGGCCTGCCGATGAGCAGTTCTTC.

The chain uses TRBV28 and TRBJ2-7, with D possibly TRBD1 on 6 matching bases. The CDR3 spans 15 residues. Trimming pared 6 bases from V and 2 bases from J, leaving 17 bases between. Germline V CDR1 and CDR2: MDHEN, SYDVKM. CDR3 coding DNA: TGTGCCAGCAGAACCCCCGGGACACAAGCCTACGAGCAGTACTTC. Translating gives CASRTPGTQAYEQYF.

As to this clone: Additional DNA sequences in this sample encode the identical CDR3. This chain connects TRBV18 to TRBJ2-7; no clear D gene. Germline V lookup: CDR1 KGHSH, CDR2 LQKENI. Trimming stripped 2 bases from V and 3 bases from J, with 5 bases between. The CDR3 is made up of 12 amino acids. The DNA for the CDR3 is TGTGCCAGCTCACCAGAGAGCTACGAGCAGTACTTC. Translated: CASSPESYEQYF.

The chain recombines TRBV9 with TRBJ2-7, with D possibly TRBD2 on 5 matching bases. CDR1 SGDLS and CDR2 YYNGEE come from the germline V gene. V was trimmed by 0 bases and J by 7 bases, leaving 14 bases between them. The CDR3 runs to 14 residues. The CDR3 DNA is TGTGCCAGCAGCGTAGGGACGGAGGCCTGGGAGCAGTACTTC. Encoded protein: CASSVGTEAWEQYF.

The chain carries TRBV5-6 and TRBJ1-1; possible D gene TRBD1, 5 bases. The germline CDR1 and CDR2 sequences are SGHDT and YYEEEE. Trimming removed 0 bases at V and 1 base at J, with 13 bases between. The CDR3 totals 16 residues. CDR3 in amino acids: CASSLAPGRGNTEAFF. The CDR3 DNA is TGTGCCAGCAGCTTGGCCCCAGGGCGGGGGAACACTGAAGCTTTCTTT.